This is a list of T cell receptor beta chains from one sample in a study of CXCR3-negative and CXCR3-positive naive CD8 T cells. TCRdb re-called the 5' RACE reads; one entry per CDR3 protein, DNA not given. This sample lists 45,000 to 55,000 distinct CDR3 sequences; its ten largest clones have 14% to 15%. Sample: memory CD8+ T cells from blood. The source is a human donor in good health. Some clones in this sample may be carry-over from other donors' samples. Each CDR3 is given with its conserved first and last residue.

cdr3_length j_call v_call cdr3_aa
12 TRBJ1-1 TRBV7-9 CASSFGTFEAFF
14 TRBJ1-4 TRBV5-1 CASSFTGVREKLFF
14 TRBJ2-5 TRBV12-3/TRBV12-4 CASRGLAGEETQYF
13 TRBJ2-7 TRBV12-3/TRBV12-4 CASAPPALYEQYF
17 TRBJ2-1 TRBV7-3 CASSGGLAGDARDEQFF
17 TRBJ2-2 TRBV6-2/TRBV6-3 CASSYREQGPRTGELFF
14 TRBJ2-7 TRBV28 CASSLQGRPYEQYF
16 TRBJ2-7 TRBV6-5 CASSPTTGGGTAEQYF
13 TRBJ2-7 TRBV6-2/TRBV6-3 CASSYSDAYEQYF
15 TRBJ1-1 TRBV6-2/TRBV6-3 CASSYFGVGDTEAFF
13 TRBJ1-1 TRBV4-1 CASSQAGATEAFF
20 TRBJ2-2 TRBV14 CASSTRLAATIGDTTGELFF
12 TRBJ2-7 TRBV12-3/TRBV12-4 CASSLDPYEQYF
13 TRBJ1-5 TRBV5-1 CASSLTPNQPQHF
13 TRBJ2-5 TRBV5-5 CASSLAGYETQYF
13 TRBJ1-2 TRBV12-3/TRBV12-4 CASSSAVNYGYTF
14 TRBJ2-1 TRBV5-1 CASSLSGRANEQFF
13 TRBJ1-2 TRBV7-8 CASTEDRYYGYTF
14 TRBJ2-7 TRBV6-5 CASSYTGGSYEQYF
16 TRBJ1-1 TRBV21-1 CASSKLEGSMNTEAFF
14 TRBJ2-2 TRBV29-1 CSVEMDINTGELFF
13 TRBJ1-2 TRBV12-3/TRBV12-4 CASSPGGGYGYTF
17 TRBJ2-3 TRBV9 CASSVGSGELSTDTQYF